The next 13 T cell receptor beta chains were all read from a single sample in a study of patients and donors after allogeneic stem cell transplantation. TCRdb analysed the RT-PCR reads with MiXCR anew, one entry per CDR3 protein. Of about 28,000 distinct CDR3 sequences listed, under 7.5% are singletons. Specimen: blood, either unsorted or a sorted T cell fraction (not recorded which). The receptors shown here come from a human donor who was either an allogeneic HSCT recipient or a stem cell or donor lymphocyte infusion donor (not recorded which). It is not recorded whose cells these are; they may come from a transplant donor.

The table lists this clonotype with a few counts. The rearrangement links TRBV6-2 or TRBV6-3 to TRBJ2-1; no firm D call. V lost 6 bases to trimming and J lost 10 bases, with 10 bases between them. Per the germline V gene, CDR1 is MNHEY and CDR2 is SVGEGT. The CDR3 consists of 11 residues. CDR3 amino acids: CASSDDGEQFF. CDR3 bases: TGTGCCAGCAGCGATGACGGAGAGCAGTTCTTC.

In its sample, this clonotype was seen many times. The chain has TRBV12-3 or TRBV12-4 and TRBJ2-3, with D uncertain. CDR3 length equals 14 residues. V lost 1 base to trimming and J lost 2 bases, with 7 bases between them. The CDR3 here is CASSLGYLTDTQYF. The CDR3 DNA reads as TGTGCCAGCAGTTTAGGGTACCTCACAGATACGCAGTATTTT.

This clonotype has a count of ten or more. J is TRBJ2-3 and V is TRBV2; D gene ambiguous. CDR3 size: 12 residues. The ends were cut back, 5 bases at V and 6 bases at J, with 9 bases in the middle. Germline values: CDR1 SNHLY, CDR2 FYNNEI. DNA for the CDR3: TGTGCCAGCAGTCAAGGTTTGGATACGCAGTATTTT. Amino acid sequence: CASSQGLDTQYF.

This clonotype came up many times. The J gene is TRBJ2-1, the V gene TRBV24-1; possibly TRBD2 for D (5 bases). Germline lookup yields CDR1 KGHDR and CDR2 SFDVKD. This CDR3 comprises 17 residues. V lost 3 bases and J 6 bases, leaving 20 bases between the germline ends. The CDR3 coding sequence is TGTGCCACCAGTGATGGCGTTGGGAGTGGAATTTCCAATGAGCAGTTCTTC. Its protein is CATSDGVGSGISNEQFF.

This clonotype was detected many times. The CDR3 is CASSFEGRAADTQYF. Written as DNA, the CDR3 is TGTGCCAGCAGTTTTGAAGGGAGGGCGGCAGATACGCAGTATTTT. The chain recombines TRBV6-5 with TRBJ2-3, with 7 bases lining up with TRBD2. The CDR3 length is 15 residues. V shed 4 bases, J shed 4 bases, and the junction held 8 bases outside the gene matches. Germline V gene lookup returns CDR1 MNHEY and CDR2 SVGAGI.

This clonotype was recorded at least ten times. J is TRBJ1-4 and V is TRBV12-3 or TRBV12-4, with TRBD1 matching 8 bases. The CDR3 length is 13 residues. The J segment lost 7 bases and the V segment lost 6 bases, leaving 4 bases of the junction unmatched. CDR3 sequence reads: CASSVDRAEKLFF. CDR3 nucleotides: TGTGCCAGCAGCGTGGACAGGGCTGAAAAACTGTTTTTT.

The sample holds a few counts of this clonotype. This chain connects TRBV24-1 to TRBJ2-3, with a weak D call TRBD2 (6 bases). With 7 bases removed from V and 2 bases from J, the gap between germline ends came to 9 bases. This CDR3 comprises 13 residues. From germline, CDR1 is KGHDR and CDR2 SFDVKD. The CDR3 DNA sequence: TGTGCCACCAGCGGAGGGATCACAGATACGCAGTATTTT. Its translation is CATSGGITDTQYF.

This clonotype was picked up many times. J is TRBJ2-2 and V is TRBV5-1; D not certain. Trimming removed 0 bases at V and 4 bases at J, with 4 bases between. Germline CDR1 and CDR2: SGHRS and YFSETQ. The CDR3 is 13 amino acids. CDR3 sequence reads: CASSLELTGELFF. The CDR3 coding sequence is TGCGCCAGCAGCTTGGAGCTCACCGGGGAGCTGTTTTTT.

In its sample, this clonotype was seen many times. The V gene is TRBV28, the J gene TRBJ2-2, with TRBD1 matching 7 bases. The V gene's germline CDR1 is MDHEN and CDR2 SYDVKM. J gave up 3 bases and V 5 bases, and 9 bases lay outside the gene matches. This CDR3 is 16 amino acids long. The CDR3 DNA reads TGTGCCAGCAGTCTCTACAGGGGATTCTACACCGGGGAGCTGTTTTTT. It specifies CASSLYRGFYTGELFF. The full variable domain, completed using reference TRBV28 and TRBJ2-2, is DVKVTQSSRYLVKRTGEKVFLECVQDMDHENMFWYRQDPGLGLRLIYFSYDVKMKEKGDIPEGYSVSREKKERFSLILESASTNQTSMYLCASSLYRGFYTGELFFGEGSRLTVL.

This clonotype was detected ten times or more. The chain has TRBV9 and TRBJ2-1, with 14 bases matching TRBD2. Germline trimming cut 4 bases from V and 10 bases from J; bases unmatched to any gene: 10. Germline CDR1 and CDR2: SGDLS and YYNGEE. The CDR3 loop spans 16 amino acids. The CDR3 sequence: CASSISGTSGSVEQFF. In DNA, the CDR3 is TGTGCCAGCAGCATAAGCGGGACTAGCGGGAGTGTCGAGCAGTTCTTC.

This clonotype was picked up many times. V usage is TRBV3-1 and J usage is TRBJ2-2; the D is unclear. Germline assignment: CDR1 LGHDT and CDR2 YNNKEL (reference sequence). CDR3 size: 15 residues. V lost 0 bases, J lost 4 bases, and 9 bases lay in between. CDR3 amino acids: CASSQEGLGTGELFF. DNA of the CDR3: TGTGCCAGCAGCCAAGAGGGGTTGGGCACCGGGGAGCTGTTTTTT.

This clonotype was seen at least ten times. The CDR3 region has the DNA TGCAGCGGCCTCGGGACGGATAATGAAAAACTGTTTTTT. Its translation is CSGLGTDNEKLFF. This chain links TRBV20-1 with TRBJ1-4; TRBD1 might be the D (5 bases). This CDR3 contains 13 residues. Looked up from germline, CDR1 is DFQATT and CDR2 is SNEGSKA (reference sequence).

This clonotype was seen at least ten times. The CDR3 sequence: CASSILADSYEQYF. CDR3 sequence (DNA): TGTGCCAGCTCAATCCTAGCGGACTCCTACGAGCAGTACTTC. This chain connects TRBV18 to TRBJ2-7, with TRBD2 identical over 7 bases. Per germline, CDR1 KGHSH and CDR2 LQKENI. CDR3 size: 14 residues. Unmatched junction bases numbered 4, after V lost 5 bases and J lost 0 bases.